A single sample is the source of the 11 T cell receptor beta chains below, sequenced in a study of OX40 agonist ivuxolimab in advanced cancers. Profiled with immunoSEQ multiplex PCR; TCRdb holds only in-frame clones, not every one. The sample records some 25,000 clones, around 80% being singletons. Sample: CD4+ or CD8+ T cells sorted from blood, taken in a trial of the OX40 agonist ivuxolimab. These receptors were collected from an adult with an advanced solid tumor such as melanoma, head and neck, liver or kidney cancer.

This clone was seen a handful of times. The V gene is TRBV28, the J gene TRBJ1-4, with 7 positions matching TRBD1. Germline loops: CDR1 MDHEN, CDR2 SYDVKM. The CDR3 is 14 residues long. Trimming cost V 8 bases and J 6 bases; bases outside gene matches: 9. The CDR3 protein is CASGTPDRDEKLFF. CDR3 DNA sequence: TGTGCCAGCGGAACACCCGACAGGGATGAAAAACTGTTTTTT.

The chain carries TRBV28 and TRBJ2-3; possibly TRBD2 for D (6 bases). Germline V gene data show CDR1 as MDHEN and CDR2 as SYDVKM. V lost 1 base, J lost 7 bases, and 15 bases lay in between. The CDR3 totals 15 residues. The CDR3 nucleotides are TGTGCCAGCAGTTTATTAACGGACGGGAGTTATACGCAGTATTTT. Amino acid sequence: CASSLLTDGSYTQYF.

On this clone: At one end the junction does not follow the germline gene, possibly because of a read error. V is TRBV7-7 and J is TRBJ2-5; unclear D gene. The CDR3 is 13 residues long. Germline-derived CDR1 and CDR2 are SSHAT and FNYEAQ (reference sequence). The CDR3 loop is CASSLWFQETQYF. Written as DNA, the CDR3 is TGTGCTAGCAGCTTATGGTTCCAAGAGACCCAGTACTTC.

V usage is TRBV7-2 and J usage is TRBJ2-1, with TRBD2 matching 8 bases. J lost 4 bases, V lost 2 bases, and 7 bases had no gene match. From germline, CDR1 is SGHTA and CDR2 FQGNSA. The CDR3 sequence is 16 residues long. CDR3 loop: CASSLSVSGSYNEQFF. The CDR3 coding sequence is TGTGCCAGCAGCTTATCGGTCAGCGGGAGTTACAATGAGCAGTTCTTC.

The chain employs TRBV27 and TRBJ1-2; 10 nucleotides align to TRBD1. The trim removed 8 bases at V and 9 bases at J, leaving 6 bases unmatched. CDR1 MNHEY and CDR2 SMNVEV come from the germline V gene (reference sequence). This CDR3 spans 12 amino acids. Here the CDR3 reads CASAGQGMSYTF. The CDR3 region has the DNA TGTGCCAGCGCGGGACAGGGGATGAGCTACACCTTC.

The chain carries TRBV10-2 and TRBJ1-1; a weak D match, TRBD1 (6 bases). V was pared by 4 bases and J by 7 bases, with 16 bases between. The CDR3 is made up of 14 amino acids. Germline V lookup: CDR1 WSHSY, CDR2 SAAADI. The chain's CDR3 is CASSGQDRYLEAFF. CDR3 bases: TGCGCCAGCAGTGGCCAAGACAGGTACCTTGAAGCTTTCTTT.

This chain links TRBV29-1 with TRBJ1-1; 8 nucleotides line up with TRBD1. Germline V gene data show CDR1 as SQVTM and CDR2 as ANQGSEA. There are 13 residues in the CDR3. The V and J ends lost 2 bases and 8 bases, in that order; junction bases with no gene match: 7. CDR3: CSVERGRTGEAFF. CDR3 nucleotide sequence: TGCAGCGTTGAAAGGGGTCGGACAGGGGAAGCTTTCTTT.

The chain recombines TRBV7-2 with TRBJ2-1; D might be TRBD2 (6 bases). CDR3 length equals 13 residues. V lost 7 bases to trimming and J lost 8 bases, with 15 bases between them. CDR1 and CDR2 from the germline V gene are SGHTA and FQGNSA. Written as DNA, the CDR3 is TGTGCCAGCAACCGGGGAGGAACGGATGAGCAGTTCTTC. Amino acids: CASNRGGTDEQFF.

The chain couples TRBV18 to TRBJ2-5; D is possibly TRBD1 (6 bases). V shed 6 bases and J shed 6 bases, with 14 bases lying between them. Germline CDR1 reads KGHSH; CDR2 reads LQKENI. There are 13 residues in the CDR3. The CDR3 DNA sequence: TGTGCCAGCTCCCGGGACACAGCACAGACCCAGTACTTC. This codes for CASSRDTAQTQYF. Variable domain in full (rest from reference TRBV18 and TRBJ2-5): NAGVMQNPRHLVRRRGQEARLRCSPMKGHSHVYWYRQLPEEGLKFMVYLQKENIIDESGMPKERFSAEFPKEGPSILRIQQVVRGDSAAYFCASSRDTAQTQYFGPGTRLLVL.

The chain is built from TRBV7-8 and TRBJ1-6, with D unclear. This CDR3 is 12 amino acids long. Germline V gene lookup returns CDR1 SGHVS and CDR2 FQNEAQ. Trimming cost V 5 bases and J 6 bases, with 5 bases left between them. The CDR3 here is CASSLSNSPLHF. Written as DNA, the CDR3 is TGTGCCAGCAGCCTTTCTAATTCACCCCTCCACTTT.

V and J are TRBV7-2 and TRBJ1-4; D call uncertain. The germline gives CDR1 SGHTA, CDR2 FQGNSA. Trimming shortened V by 1 base and J by 8 bases, and 14 bases separated the two germline ends. The CDR3 is 15 amino acids. The CDR3 coding sequence is TGTGCCAGCAGCTTAGTATTGTCTCGCAGCGAAAAACTGTTTTTT. Translation gives CASSLVLSRSEKLFF.